The clone carrying this T cell receptor (beta chain) was counted a single time. The target antigen is unknown. The data originate from a study of T cells in localized non-small cell lung cancer. Repertoires were generated with immunoSEQ multiplex PCR, while TCRdb's copy carries only in-frame clones and drops some. The data contain about 59,000 clones, roughly 90% of them seen just once; the ten biggest clones take up 20% to 25%. In germline, CDR1 is MNHNS, CDR2 SASEGT. Between the trimmed V and J ends, which lost 8 bases and 2 bases, there was a span of 9 bases. The CDR3 covers 12 residues. Study findings and constraints: Uninvolved neighboring lung showed the greatest T cell clonality, exceeding tumor. There were a median 57 of the top 100 tumor clones appearing in adjacent lung. Higher blood T cell density tracked longer overall survival.

This specimen consisted of peripheral blood, obtained before any cancer treatment. The genes are TRBV6-1 and TRBJ2-5; D perhaps matches TRBD2 (6 bases). The receptor comes from a man aged 40 to 70 with stage I squamous cell lung carcinoma. DNA of the CDR3: TGTGCCAGCCGCGGGATTCAAGAGACCCAGTACTTC. Translating it yields CASRGIQETQYF.